This paragraph reports one TCR beta chain. This CDR3 has 15 amino acids. This entry belongs to a study of cytomegalovirus exposure and HLA in healthy donors. Across the whole study: The Caucasian-associated ancestry cluster contained approximately 81% of the roughly 390 genotyped donors.

Primers for the PCR totalled 60 Vbeta and 13 Jbeta. Measured with immunoSEQ multiplex PCR; TCRdb has only the in-frame clones, and not every one. The sample holds 270,000 or so clones, approximately 90% seen once. The rearrangement joins TRBV21-1 to TRBJ2-5; the D call in the table, TRBD2, was not verified against the DNA. TRBV21-1 is a recognized pseudogene. Sequenced material: PBMCs. The source of this sequence is a man between 35 and 55 years old in good health and CMV-seropositive. The CDR3, as DNA: TGTGCCAGCAGCAAAGCGCCGAACTCCCAAGAGACCCAGTACTTC. Residues: CASSKAPNSQETQYF.